The 9 T cell receptor beta chains below were found in one sample sequenced in a study of OX40 agonist ivuxolimab in advanced cancers. Data came from immunoSEQ multiplex PCR; TCRdb stores just in-frame clones and leaves some out. The data hold under 85,000 clones, with about 85% observed a single time. The sequencing used CD4+ or CD8+ T cells sorted from blood, collected in a trial of the OX40 agonist ivuxolimab. The source of these receptors is an adult with an advanced solid tumor such as melanoma, head and neck, liver or kidney cancer.

This clone is medium-sized (0.01 to 0.1%) within its sample. The V and J genes are TRBV27 and TRBJ1-4, with D perhaps matching TRBD1 (5 bases). The germline V and J ends were trimmed by 2 bases and 10 bases, with 11 bases remaining between them. In germline, CDR1 is MNHEY, CDR2 SMNVEV (reference sequence). The CDR3 runs to 13 residues. For the CDR3, the DNA is TGTGCCAGCAGTTTAGGGACCCTGGGAAAACTGTTTTTT. Protein product: CASSLGTLGKLFF.

This clone was recorded a few times. J is TRBJ1-5 and V is TRBV4-1; D is unclear. V was trimmed by 3 bases and J by 7 bases, leaving 13 bases between them. The CDR3 spans 14 residues. CDR1 and CDR2 (germline): MGHRA, YSYEKL. Written as DNA, the CDR3 is TGCGCCAGCAGCCATGTCTCAACAGTCCAGCCCCAGCATTTT. This codes for CASSHVSTVQPQHF.

V and J are TRBV15 and TRBJ1-2; maybe TRBD1 (6 bases). Germline lookup yields CDR1 LNHNV and CDR2 YYDKDF (reference sequence). This CDR3 has 14 residues. The ends were cut back, 6 bases at V and 3 bases at J, with 14 bases in the middle. The CDR3 loop reads CATRGGGTDYGYTF. In DNA form, the CDR3 reads TGTGCCACCAGAGGGGGGGGGACCGACTATGGCTACACCTTC.

V and J are TRBV4-1 and TRBJ2-1; 9 nucleotides line up with TRBD1. The germline CDR1 and CDR2 sequences are MGHRA and YSYEKL. The V segment lost 4 bases and the J segment 2 bases; nucleotides outside the gene matches: 3. The CDR3 totals 15 residues. The CDR3 region has the DNA TGCGCCAGCAGCCCAGGACAGGGGCCCTACAATGAGCAGTTCTTC. It encodes CASSPGQGPYNEQFF.

The chain recombines TRBV19 with TRBJ2-7; TRBD2 is a possible D gene (5 bases). The ends were cut back, 3 bases at V and 2 bases at J, with 11 bases in the middle. Germline loops: CDR1 LNHDA, CDR2 SQIVND (reference sequence). The CDR3 length is 14 residues. The CDR3 nucleotides are TGTGCCAGTAGTATCCGACTATCCCCCTACGAGCAGTACTTC. Translation: CASSIRLSPYEQYF. The whole variable domain, remainder taken from reference TRBV19 and TRBJ2-7, is DGGITQSPKYLFRKEGQNVTLSCEQNLNHDAMYWYRQDPGQGLRLIYYSQIVNDFQKGDIAEGYSVSREKKESFPLTVTSAQKNPTAFYLCASSIRLSPYEQYFGPGTRLTVT.

This chain uses TRBV10-3 with TRBJ1-3; a possible D gene is TRBD1 (6 bases). This CDR3 comprises 14 residues. CDR1 is ENHRY, CDR2 SYGVKD, per germline. Trimming pared 5 bases from V and 6 bases from J, leaving 14 bases between. The CDR3 nucleotides are TGTGCCATCAGTTCCTACAGGGCCGAAAACACCATATATTTT. Translated: CAISSYRAENTIYF.

Written as DNA, the CDR3 is TGTGCCAGCAGTTTATGGACCCCGGGGCCCCAGCATTTT. Its translation is CASSLWTPGPQHF. The V call is TRBV28, the J call TRBJ1-5, with D uncertain. V was trimmed by 0 bases and J by 9 bases, leaving 9 bases between them. This CDR3 comprises 13 residues. CDR1 is MDHEN, CDR2 SYDVKM, per germline.

Concerning this clone itself: The identical CDR3 is also encoded by other nucleotide sequences in the sample. The chain has TRBV6-1 and TRBJ1-2; a weak D match, TRBD1 (5 bases). Trimming cost V 2 bases and J 1 base, with 5 bases left between them. This CDR3 comprises 13 residues. CDR1 MNHNS and CDR2 SASEGT come from the germline V gene. The CDR3: CASSERGNYGYTF. The CDR3 region has the DNA TGTGCCAGCAGTGAAAGGGGTAACTATGGCTACACCTTC.

This clone appeared a single time. The chain uses TRBV30 and TRBJ1-5, with D possibly TRBD1 on 5 matching bases. Trimming took 0 bases from V and 3 from J, leaving 12 bases between them. This CDR3 spans 15 amino acids. Germline V gene sequence: CDR1 GTSNPN, CDR2 SVGIG (reference sequence). This CDR3 is CAWSVTGMNNQPQHF. The CDR3 DNA is TGTGCCTGGAGTGTAACAGGTATGAACAATCAGCCCCAGCATTTT.